This TCR beta chain was sequenced in a study of identical twins. Study outcomes and limitations: Cord blood's abundant beta clonotypes had fewer insertions, unlike memory repertoires.

TCRdb reprocessed the 5' RACE reads with MiXCR, giving one entry per CDR3 protein. Seen here are hundreds of thousands of distinct CDR3 sequences, roughly a tenth observed once, and the top ten hold 5% to 5.5%. Regarding this clonotype: Its target is unknown. Relative to the germline gene, one junction end is altered; a read error may explain this.

This CDR3 is 16 amino acids long. CDR1 is SGHDT, CDR2 YYEEEE, per germline. The sample consisted of memory (CD45RO+) T cells sorted from blood. The clonotype comes from a woman under 30 in good health. V and J are TRBV5-6 and TRBJ2-3, with D unclear. Written as DNA, the CDR3 is TGTGCCAGCAGCGAAGAGGCAACCGTTCGGGTAGATTCGCAGTATTTT. Translated: CASSEEATVRVDSQYF.